This T cell receptor beta chain was identified during a study of blood T cell repertoires in COVID-19. For the study at large: Both acute and convalescent COVID-19 samples were obtained from the United States, Italy and Spain. Sources were T cells, B-cell-depleted T cells, or PBMCs; the material itself was cDNA or gDNA.

Authors' methods: By means of reference gene primer amplification, nucleated cell counts were estimated. Sequencing was performed with immunoSEQ multiplex PCR; in TCRdb, only in-frame clones are kept and a portion is missing. That table gives V, J and clone size, and the DNA gave D and trimming. The profile covers around 370,000 clones, with roughly 90% appearing a single time and around 6.6% taken by the ten largest. Trimming cost V 6 bases and J 4 bases; bases outside gene matches: 5. CDR1 and CDR2 (germline): MNHEY, SMNVEV (reference sequence). The CDR3 spans 13 residues. The sequence was collected from a woman in her 70s with COVID-19, enrolled during active disease. The chain links TRBV27 to TRBJ1-1, with 7 positions matching TRBD1. The specimen sequenced was peripheral blood. The CDR3 coding sequence is TGTGCCAGCAGGGGAGCAGGGGGCACTGAAGCTTTCTTT. It encodes CASRGAGGTEAFF.